The 30 T cell receptor beta chains listed next were all sequenced from one sample in a study of OX40 agonist ivuxolimab in advanced cancers. Here immunoSEQ multiplex PCR was the method, and the copy in TCRdb shows in-frame clones only, minus some. Seen here are 40,000 to 60,000 clones, 84% observed once, and the top ten hold less than 4%. Material: CD4+ or CD8+ T cells sorted from blood, obtained in a trial of the OX40 agonist ivuxolimab. These receptors all stem from an adult with an advanced solid tumor such as melanoma, head and neck, liver or kidney cancer.

This rearrangement joins TRBV5-1 to TRBJ2-2; the match to TRBD1 covers 9 bases. Germline-derived CDR1 and CDR2 are SGHRS and YFSETQ. CDR3 length equals 15 residues. J lost 4 bases, V lost 5 bases, and 6 bases had no gene match. The CDR3 sequence: CASRAGTGTTGELFF. In DNA form, the CDR3 reads TGCGCCAGCAGGGCCGGGACAGGGACCACCGGGGAGCTGTTTTTT. Based on the CDR3 plus reference TRBV5-1 and TRBJ2-2, the full variable domain is KAGVTQTPRYLIKTRGQQVTLSCSPISGHRSVSWYQQTPGQGLQFLFEYFSETQRNKGNFPGRFSGRQFSNSRSEMNVSTLELGDSALYLCASRAGTGTTGELFFGEGSRLTVL.

This clone was seen a few times. The J gene is TRBJ2-7, the V gene TRBV6-5, with 7 bases that match TRBD1. V lost 2 bases to trimming and J lost 6 bases; unmatched junction nucleotides: 10. CDR1 and CDR2 from the germline V gene are MNHEY and SVGAGI. The CDR3 has 15 residues. CDR3 DNA sequence: TGTGCCAGCAGTTACACGGACAGGCCTCTGAGCGAGCAGTACTTC. Translated: CASSYTDRPLSEQYF.

The chain combines TRBV7-6 with TRBJ2-4; D perhaps matches TRBD1 (7 bases). There are 12 residues in the CDR3. Trimming removed 5 bases at V and 9 bases at J, with 11 bases between. The germline V gene encodes CDR1 SGHVS and CDR2 FNYEAQ. CDR3 region: CASSRQGGIQYF. Here the CDR3 DNA reads TGTGCCAGCAGCCGGCAGGGGGGCATTCAGTACTTC. Looking up the rest from reference TRBV7-6 and TRBJ2-4 gives the full variable domain: GAGVSQSPRYKVTKRGQDVALRCDPISGHVSLYWYRQALGQGPEFLTYFNYEAQQDKSGLPNDRFSAERPEGSISTLTIQRTEQRDSAMYRCASSRQGGIQYFGAGTRLSVL.

The rearrangement joins TRBV28 to TRBJ1-3; D possibly corresponds to TRBD1 (6 bases). Per germline, CDR1 MDHEN and CDR2 SYDVKM. Trimming removed 5 bases from V and 4 bases from J, with 12 bases in between. The CDR3 is 14 residues long. The chain's CDR3 is CASSDRYPGNTIYF. In DNA, the CDR3 is TGTGCCAGCAGTGACAGGTATCCCGGAAACACCATATATTTT.

The sample holds a few counts of this clone. This sequence joins TRBV5-1 and TRBJ2-3, with D tentatively TRBD1 or TRBD2 (5 bases each). The CDR3 covers 11 residues. The germline gives CDR1 SGHRS, CDR2 YFSETQ. The V gene lost 10 bases and the J gene lost 12 bases, with 18 bases spanning the gap. CDR3 DNA sequence: TGCGCCTCGGGACGGGATCAGGGTCAGTATTTT. As protein: CASGRDQGQYF.

CDR3 DNA: TGCGCCAGCAGCCAGGGACAGGCCCTCTCTGGGGCCAACGTCCTGACTTTC. The encoded protein is CASSQGQALSGANVLTF. J is TRBJ2-6 and V is TRBV4-1; 8 bases align to TRBD1. The germline V gene has CDR1 MGHRA and CDR2 YSYEKL. With 3 bases clipped from V and 0 bases from J, the junction kept 4 bases outside the gene matches. This CDR3 region has 17 residues.

This clone was detected only once. The rearrangement joins TRBV2 to TRBJ1-2; 11 positions agree with TRBD1. After removal of 6 bases from V and 2 bases from J, the junction contained 5 bases not matched to a gene. Germline V CDR1 and CDR2: SNHLY, FYNNEI. CDR3 length: 15 amino acids. The CDR3 loop is CASRRDRGSNYGYTF. The CDR3 DNA reads as TGTGCCAGCAGGAGGGACAGGGGGAGCAACTATGGCTACACCTTC.

This chain connects TRBV6-5 to TRBJ1-1; possible D gene TRBD1, 5 bases. The CDR3 runs 15 residues. Per the germline V gene, CDR1 is MNHEY and CDR2 is SVGAGI. V lost 4 bases to trimming and J lost 1 base, with 13 bases between them. The CDR3 bases are TGTGCCAGCAGTTTCATAGACAGCCGGAACACTGAAGCTTTCTTT. This gives the protein CASSFIDSRNTEAFF.

The rearrangement joins TRBV5-4 to TRBJ2-3; the match to TRBD2 covers 12 bases. Germline CDR1 is SGHNT and CDR2 is YYREEE (reference sequence). V lost 4 bases and J lost 5; bases outside the gene matches: 5. The CDR3 runs 15 residues. CDR3 sequence reads: CASSPRLAGVDTQYF. The CDR3 DNA follows: TGTGCCAGCAGCCCCCGACTAGCGGGGGTAGATACGCAGTATTTT.

V gene TRBV7-8 combines with J gene TRBJ1-1; tentative D call: TRBD1 (5 bases). Germline CDR1 reads SGHVS; CDR2 reads FQNEAQ. This CDR3 is 14 amino acids long. Trimming removed 5 bases from V and 0 bases from J, with 10 bases in between. In DNA, the CDR3 is TGTGCCAGCAGCCTTGGGACCGTGAACACTGAAGCTTTCTTT. It yields the protein CASSLGTVNTEAFF.

The chain recombines TRBV6-5 with TRBJ2-1; D not certain. The germline gives CDR1 MNHEY, CDR2 SVGAGI. The CDR3 is 11 residues long. The germline V and J ends were trimmed by 7 bases and 6 bases, with 7 bases remaining between them. The CDR3 reads CASKALNEQFF. CDR3 DNA: TGTGCCAGCAAAGCGCTCAATGAGCAGTTCTTC.

The J gene is TRBJ2-1, the V gene TRBV9; 9 bases match TRBD2. Unmatched junction bases numbered 10, after V lost 0 bases and J lost 6 bases. Germline CDR1 SGDLS, CDR2 YYNGEE. CDR3 length equals 17 residues. CDR3 protein: CASSVVVGAGGSNEQFF. The CDR3 region has the DNA TGTGCCAGCAGCGTAGTTGTCGGAGCGGGGGGTTCCAATGAGCAGTTCTTC.

The CDR3 sequence is CASSSGGRGYTF. The CDR3 nucleotides are TGTGCCAGCAGTTCAGGGGGCCGGGGCTACACCTTC. The chain uses TRBV6-5 and TRBJ1-2, with TRBD1 matching 8 bases. Germline CDR1 reads MNHEY; CDR2 reads SVGAGI. Germline trimming cut 4 bases from V and 8 bases from J; bases unmatched to any gene: 3. The CDR3 length is 12 residues.

This clone has just one count. The chain carries TRBV2 and TRBJ2-7; D is possibly TRBD1 (6 bases). This CDR3 comprises 15 residues. Trimming removed 6 bases at V and 0 bases at J, with 15 bases between. In germline, CDR1 is SNHLY, CDR2 FYNNEI. DNA of the CDR3: TGTGCCAGCAGCGGACAGCCGAGGAGCTCCTACGAGCAGTACTTC. This translates into CASSGQPRSSYEQYF.

This clone was detected a few times. The V and J genes are TRBV11-2 and TRBJ1-1; possible D gene TRBD1, 5 bases. Germline loops: CDR1 SGHAT, CDR2 FQNNGV. The CDR3 is made up of 14 amino acids. The V end was cut by 2 bases, the J end by 7 bases, with 14 bases between. CDR3 loop: CASSLLGRTSEAFF. As DNA, the CDR3 is TGTGCCAGCAGCTTATTGGGACGTACCAGTGAAGCTTTCTTT. The full variable domain, with the rest looked up from reference TRBV11-2 and TRBJ1-1, is EAGVAQSPRYKIIEKRQSVAFWCNPISGHATLYWYQQILGQGPKLLIQFQNNGVVDDSQLPKDRFSAERLKGVDSTLKIQPAKLEDSAVYLCASSLLGRTSEAFFGQGTRLTVV.

The rearrangement uses TRBV29-1 and TRBJ1-4, with TRBD1 as a possible D gene (5 bases). CDR3 length equals 12 residues. V was cut by 2 bases and J by 6 bases, with 7 bases left in between. CDR1 and CDR2 (germline): SQVTM, ANQGSEA. The CDR3 DNA sequence: TGCAGCGTTGAATTGGGACATGAAAAACTGTTTTTT. The encoded protein is CSVELGHEKLFF.

The chain recombines TRBV7-9 with TRBJ1-5; no firm D call. V gave up 1 base and J gave up 7 bases, with 23 bases separating them. The CDR3 loop spans 18 amino acids. Germline values: CDR1 SEHNR, CDR2 FQNEAQ (reference sequence). CDR3 sequence (DNA): TGTGCCAGCAGCTTAGGGGGTGGGTCCGGATTGATGGACCAGCCCCAGCATTTT. Residues: CASSLGGGSGLMDQPQHF.

The genes are TRBV7-2 and TRBJ2-3, with 8 bases fitting TRBD2. Per germline, CDR1 SGHTA and CDR2 FQGNSA. The CDR3 runs 15 residues. Germline trimming cut 2 bases from V and 4 bases from J; bases unmatched to any gene: 5. As DNA, the CDR3 is TGTGCCAGCAGCTTAAACGGGGGGGCGCCAGATACGCAGTATTTT. Its translation: CASSLNGGAPDTQYF.

This clone was detected only once. The chain links TRBV6-1 to TRBJ2-7; 8 positions match TRBD2. The CDR3 length is 15 residues. Germline loops: CDR1 MNHNS, CDR2 SASEGT. V trimming: 5 bases; J trimming: 2 bases; junction bases outside the gene matches: 8. CDR3 loop: CASSPRGSGAYEQYF. CDR3 nucleotides: TGTGCCAGCAGTCCCCGGGGTAGCGGGGCCTACGAGCAGTACTTC.

This sequence joins TRBV11-3 and TRBJ2-5; 10 nucleotides align to TRBD2. The germline V gene has CDR1 SGHNT and CDR2 YENEEA. The CDR3 is made up of 17 amino acids. V shed 5 bases and J 4 bases; nucleotides not matched to a gene: 13. For the CDR3, the DNA is TGTGCCAGCAGCCCCGGACGTTTAGCGGGGGGCCCAGAGACCCAGTACTTC. Translated: CASSPGRLAGGPETQYF.

This sequence joins TRBV4-1 and TRBJ1-1, with 8 bases matching TRBD1. CDR1 and CDR2 from the germline V gene are MGHRA and YSYEKL. The CDR3 spans 13 residues. With 4 bases clipped from V and 4 bases from J, the junction kept 2 bases outside the gene matches. The CDR3 bases are TGCGCCAGCAGCCTTACAGGGGGCACTGAAGCTTTCTTT. It yields the protein CASSLTGGTEAFF.

The genes are TRBV6-1 and TRBJ2-2; 9 bases line up with TRBD1. This CDR3 comprises 16 residues. After removal of 4 bases from V and 1 base from J, the junction contained 4 bases not matched to a gene. In germline, CDR1 is MNHNS, CDR2 SASEGT. CDR3 nucleotides: TGTGCCAGCAGTGGCCGGGACAGGGTGAACACCGGGGAGCTGTTTTTT. Translation gives CASSGRDRVNTGELFF.

The chain recombines TRBV5-4 with TRBJ2-7, with 12 bases fitting TRBD2. CDR1 and CDR2 from the germline V gene are SGHNT and YYREEE (reference sequence). This CDR3 is 15 amino acids long. J gave up 3 bases and V 4 bases, and 5 bases lay outside the gene matches. The CDR3 protein is CASSTASGGDYEQYF. In nucleotides, the CDR3 is TGTGCCAGCAGCACAGCTAGCGGGGGGGACTACGAGCAGTACTTC.

This chain links TRBV6-1 with TRBJ2-5; TRBD2 matches 10 bases. V dropped 4 bases and J dropped 6; count of bases not matched to a gene: 11. Germline lookup yields CDR1 MNHNS and CDR2 SASEGT. The CDR3 spans 16 residues. CDR3 DNA: TGTGCCAGCAGTGGCGAGGTAGCGGGGGGCCGGCAGACCCAGTACTTC. It translates to CASSGEVAGGRQTQYF.

The chain joins TRBV6-5 to TRBJ1-1, with D hard to call. V gave up 8 bases and J gave up 11 bases, with 15 bases separating them. Germline CDR1 reads MNHEY; CDR2 reads SVGAGI. CDR3 length equals 11 residues. DNA for the CDR3: TGTGCCAGCCAACGGGGTGGTAAGGCTTTCTTT. This encodes CASQRGGKAFF.

This chain joins TRBV11-3 and TRBJ1-2, with 9 bases fitting TRBD1. The germline V gene has CDR1 SGHNT and CDR2 YENEEA. The CDR3 is 14 amino acids. V dropped 5 bases and J dropped 8; count of bases not matched to a gene: 9. The CDR3 loop is CASSARQGVGGYTF. In nucleotides, the CDR3 is TGTGCCAGCAGCGCTCGACAGGGGGTCGGCGGCTACACCTTC.

The genes are TRBV6-5 and TRBJ2-7; TRBD1 agrees at 9 bases. CDR1 and CDR2 (germline): MNHEY, SVGAGI. CDR3 length: 16 amino acids. V lost 0 bases and J lost 0; bases outside the gene matches: 3. In DNA form, the CDR3 reads TGTGCCAGCAGTTACTCGAACAGGGGGCTCTCCTACGAGCAGTACTTC. Residues: CASSYSNRGLSYEQYF.

The CDR3 nucleotides are TGTGCCAGCAGGACAGGGGTGACTCGTGGCTACACCTTC. This sequence encodes CASRTGVTRGYTF. The genes are TRBV5-4 and TRBJ1-2; 8 positions match TRBD1. The length of the CDR3 is 13 residues. Germline-derived CDR1 and CDR2 are SGHNT and YYREEE (reference sequence). V lost 5 bases to trimming and J lost 7 bases; unmatched junction nucleotides: 7.

V gene TRBV27 combines with J gene TRBJ1-3; unclear D gene. CDR1 and CDR2 (germline): MNHEY, SMNVEV (reference sequence). Between the trimmed V and J ends, which lost 6 bases and 4 bases, there was a span of 10 bases. The CDR3 has 13 residues. DNA of the CDR3: TGTGCCAGCAGAGCCCTAGTAGGAAACACCATATATTTT. Amino acid sequence: CASRALVGNTIYF.

The V call is TRBV4-1, the J call TRBJ1-5, with a tentative D call TRBD1 (5 bases). V was shortened by 0 bases and J by 10 bases, with 13 bases between the two germline ends. The CDR3 length is 14 residues. Germline CDR1 is MGHRA and CDR2 is YSYEKL. The CDR3, as DNA: TGCGCCAGCAGCCAAGATCCAGGGTACGAACCCCAGCATTTT. Protein: CASSQDPGYEPQHF.